A single sample gave rise to the 23 T cell receptor beta chains below, sequenced in a study of shared clonotypes between healthy human individuals. Naive CD8 cells, CD45RO-negative and positively selected for CCR7, excluded terminally differentiated effector memory CD45RA+ cells. Sequencing was performed with immunoSEQ multiplex PCR; in TCRdb, only in-frame clones are kept and a portion is missing. This table has 800,000 to 950,000 clones, around 96% appearing once. The sample consisted of naive CD8+ T cells sorted from blood. The source is a young man in good health.

This clone has only one observation. V and J are TRBV27 and TRBJ2-1; possible D gene TRBD2, 5 bases. Between the trimmed V and J ends, which lost 0 bases and 6 bases, there was a span of 12 bases. CDR3 length: 15 residues. Per the germline V gene, CDR1 is MNHEY and CDR2 is SMNVEV (reference sequence). CDR3 DNA: TGTGCCAGCAGTTTATCTAGAGGGATCCTCAATGAGCAGTTCTTC. The encoded protein is CASSLSRGILNEQFF.

The gene calls are TRBV10-1 and TRBJ2-1; D is uncertain. The germline V and J ends were trimmed by 5 bases and 4 bases, with 15 bases remaining between them. CDR3 length equals 15 residues. Germline loops: CDR1 WNHNN, CDR2 SYGVQD (reference sequence). CDR3 amino acids: CASSTHGIGYNEQFF. The CDR3 DNA reads as TGCGCCAGCAGTACCCATGGGATTGGATACAATGAGCAGTTCTTC.

The chain is built from TRBV6-1 and TRBJ2-7, with D tentatively TRBD2 (5 bases). With 2 bases removed from V and 2 bases from J, the gap between germline ends came to 10 bases. This CDR3 region has 14 residues. The germline V gene has CDR1 MNHNS and CDR2 SASEGT. The DNA for the CDR3 is TGTGCCAGCAGTGAATGGGGAGTCCCCTACGAGCAGTACTTC. Its translation is CASSEWGVPYEQYF.

The chain combines TRBV5-1 with TRBJ2-2; D ambiguous. This CDR3 region has 16 residues. With 4 bases removed from V and 0 bases from J, the gap between germline ends came to 13 bases. CDR1 and CDR2 (germline): SGHRS, YFSETQ. CDR3 sequence (DNA): TGCGCCAGCAGCCCGTGGAGCCCTCCGAACACCGGGGAGCTGTTTTTT. Its protein is CASSPWSPPNTGELFF.

The V call is TRBV29-1, the J call TRBJ2-7, with D possibly TRBD2 on 6 matching bases. Trimming cost V 3 bases and J 0 bases, with 12 bases left between them. The CDR3 totals 14 residues. CDR1 SQVTM and CDR2 ANQGSEA come from the germline V gene. Written as DNA, the CDR3 is TGCAGCGTTGAGGGTGTCGGGAGCTCCTACGAGCAGTACTTC. Translated, it gives CSVEGVGSSYEQYF.

The genes are TRBV11-3 and TRBJ2-1, with TRBD1 identical over 8 bases. The germline gives CDR1 SGHNT, CDR2 YENEEA. The CDR3 is 13 residues long. V lost 5 bases, J lost 9 bases, and 6 bases stayed unmatched. The CDR3 protein is CASSPPGGTEQFF. In DNA, the CDR3 is TGTGCCAGCAGCCCACCAGGGGGCACTGAGCAGTTCTTC.

The chain couples TRBV7-8 to TRBJ2-3; 9 bases are shared with TRBD1. Germline assignment: CDR1 SGHVS and CDR2 FQNEAQ. V was clipped by 4 bases and J by 2 bases; unmatched bases: 4. This CDR3 is built from 15 residues. CDR3: CASSSGTGITDTQYF. For the CDR3, the DNA is TGTGCCAGCAGCTCCGGGACAGGGATCACAGATACGCAGTATTTT.

The rearrangement uses TRBV14 and TRBJ2-3; TRBD1 matches 10 bases. This CDR3 is 15 amino acids long. Germline V gene sequence: CDR1 SGHDN, CDR2 FVKESK. The V and J ends lost 4 bases and 3 bases, in that order; junction bases with no gene match: 4. CDR3 residues: CASSPRDRGTDTQYF. The CDR3 bases are TGTGCCAGCAGCCCACGGGACAGGGGTACAGATACGCAGTATTTT.

This clone is a singleton in its sample. This chain joins TRBV9 and TRBJ2-1; 7 bases fit TRBD2. The V gene end was trimmed by 0 bases and the J gene end by 4 bases; junction bases not matched to a gene: 4. CDR3 length: 15 amino acids. From germline, CDR1 is SGDLS and CDR2 YYNGEE. CDR3 nucleotides: TGTGCCAGCAGCGTAGCTAGCGGAGGGTACAATGAGCAGTTCTTC. This codes for CASSVASGGYNEQFF.

To note about this clone: The sample contains more than one DNA sequence encoding this CDR3. This rearrangement joins TRBV5-6 to TRBJ2-7; D call uncertain. V was clipped by 3 bases and J by 1 base, with 2 bases between them. CDR3 length equals 11 residues. Germline V gene data show CDR1 as SGHDT and CDR2 as YYEEEE. The CDR3 loop is CASSSSYEQYF. CDR3 nucleotide sequence: TGTGCCAGCAGCTCTTCCTACGAGCAGTACTTC.

The chain has TRBV11-3 and TRBJ2-1, with D tentatively TRBD1 (5 bases). V lost 4 bases and J lost 0, with 10 bases in between. The CDR3 loop spans 15 amino acids. CDR1 and CDR2 from the germline V gene are SGHNT and YENEEA. The CDR3 DNA follows: TGTGCCAGCAGCTCCCGACAGAGCTCCTACAATGAGCAGTTCTTC. It yields the protein CASSSRQSSYNEQFF. Based on the CDR3 plus reference TRBV11-3 and TRBJ2-1, the full variable domain is EAGVVQSPRYKIIEKKQPVAFWCNPISGHNTLYWYLQNLGQGPELLIRYENEEAVDDSQLPKDRFSAERLKGVDSTLKIQPAELGDSAVYLCASSSRQSSYNEQFFGPGTRLTVL.

The V gene is TRBV27, the J gene TRBJ2-3, with a tentative D call TRBD1 (5 bases). This CDR3 spans 15 amino acids. Trimming removed 6 bases from V and 5 bases from J, with 18 bases in between. Germline V CDR1 and CDR2: MNHEY, SMNVEV (reference sequence). The CDR3 DNA reads as TGTGCCAGCAGCCTCACAGGACCCCTCGGAGATACGCAGTATTTT. As protein: CASSLTGPLGDTQYF.

V usage is TRBV7-9 and J usage is TRBJ2-5, with 7 bases fitting TRBD2. Looked up from germline, CDR1 is SEHNR and CDR2 is FQNEAQ (reference sequence). The length of the CDR3 is 15 residues. Trimming at V came to 5 bases and at J to 3 bases, leaving 9 bases not matched to a gene. The CDR3 DNA is TGTGCCAGCAGCCCAGGACTAGTGGGCGAAGAGACCCAGTACTTC. Its translation is CASSPGLVGEETQYF.

On this clone itself: At the DNA level, this CDR3 is encoded by other sequences in the same sample as well. This chain uses TRBV6-5 with TRBJ2-1; D gene unclear. The CDR3 contains 14 residues. The germline V and J ends were trimmed by 2 bases and 7 bases, with 12 bases remaining between them. The germline V gene encodes CDR1 MNHEY and CDR2 SVGAGI. The CDR3 sequence is CASSYDSLGNEQFF. DNA for the CDR3: TGTGCCAGCAGTTACGACTCTTTGGGGAATGAGCAGTTCTTC.

The V call is TRBV28, the J call TRBJ2-7, with 16 bases matching TRBD2. CDR1 is MDHEN, CDR2 SYDVKM, per germline. Losses at the gene ends were 5 bases for V and 7 bases for J; bases not matched to a gene: 8. The CDR3 sequence is 16 residues long. The CDR3 nucleotides read TGTGCCAGCAGTGATCCGGGACTAGCGGGAGGGGGAGAGCAGTACTTC. Protein sequence: CASSDPGLAGGGEQYF.

This clone was seen only a few times. The chain couples TRBV2 to TRBJ1-3; D is unresolved. Trimming cost V 4 bases and J 1 base, with 8 bases left between them. The CDR3 sequence is 14 residues long. CDR1 is SNHLY, CDR2 FYNNEI, per germline. This chain's CDR3 is CASSVVGSGNTIYF. CDR3 sequence (DNA): TGTGCCAGCAGTGTAGTAGGGTCTGGAAACACCATATATTTT.

This chain uses TRBV4-2 with TRBJ2-1; 11 bases match TRBD2. The CDR3 consists of 14 residues. The germline V gene has CDR1 LGHNA and CDR2 YNFKEQ. With 5 bases clipped from V and 6 bases from J, the junction kept 3 bases outside the gene matches. The CDR3 DNA reads TGTGCCAGCAGCACTAGCGGGAGCCCCAATGAGCAGTTCTTC. This encodes CASSTSGSPNEQFF.

In this sample, this clone turned up once. This chain connects TRBV6-5 to TRBJ1-2; possibly TRBD1 for D (5 bases). There are 16 residues in the CDR3. Trimming took 0 bases from V and 8 from J, leaving 19 bases between them. Germline V gene data show CDR1 as MNHEY and CDR2 as SVGAGI. CDR3: CASSYSSRGDDYGYTF. The CDR3, as DNA: TGTGCCAGCAGTTACTCCTCTCGGGGGGACGATTACGGCTACACCTTC.

The chain uses TRBV7-2 and TRBJ2-1, with 8 bases identical to TRBD1. The V gene's germline CDR1 is SGHTA and CDR2 FQGNSA. After removal of 5 bases from V and 4 bases from J, the junction contained 16 bases not matched to a gene. This CDR3 region has 18 residues. Here the CDR3 reads CASSQEHTGGPTYNEQFF. CDR3 coding DNA: TGTGCCAGCAGCCAAGAGCATACAGGGGGACCCACATACAATGAGCAGTTCTTC.

The chain links TRBV7-8 to TRBJ1-4; TRBD1 is a possible D gene (6 bases). Germline V gene lookup returns CDR1 SGHVS and CDR2 FQNEAQ. The CDR3 is made up of 14 amino acids. Trimming pared 4 bases from V and 4 bases from J, leaving 10 bases between. CDR3: CASSYRVDNEKLFF. CDR3 in DNA: TGTGCCAGCAGCTACAGGGTGGATAATGAAAAACTGTTTTTT.

In nucleotides, the CDR3 is TGCGCCAGCAGTGACGGATTGGGCAGCCTCTATGGCTACACCTTC. Translated, it gives CASSDGLGSLYGYTF. The rearrangement links TRBV10-1 to TRBJ1-2, with unresolved D. The ends were cut back, 3 bases at V and 4 bases at J, with 15 bases in the middle. Germline CDR1 is WNHNN and CDR2 is SYGVQD (reference sequence). There are 15 residues in the CDR3.

The rearrangement links TRBV10-2 to TRBJ2-2; a possible D gene is TRBD1 (5 bases). Trimming left V 8 bases short and J 6 bases short, with 16 bases between. This CDR3 region has 14 residues. The germline V gene encodes CDR1 WSHSY and CDR2 SAAADI. CDR3 protein: CASQPQGIPGELFF. The DNA for the CDR3 is TGCGCCAGCCAACCTCAGGGAATCCCCGGGGAGCTGTTTTTT.

V and J are TRBV7-2 and TRBJ2-1; weak D call: TRBD1 (6 bases). The CDR3 is 14 residues long. The V and J ends lost 3 bases and 3 bases respectively, with 9 bases between them. Germline CDR1 is SGHTA and CDR2 is FQGNSA. The CDR3 bases are TGTGCCAGCAGCTTTAGGACAGACTACAATGAGCAGTTCTTC. Amino acids: CASSFRTDYNEQFF.